Each of the 22 T cell receptor beta chains below was sequenced from the same sample in a study of blood T cell repertoires in COVID-19. TCRdb's table, derived via immunoSEQ multiplex PCR, lists solely in-frame clones and lacks some. The repertoire holds around 310,000 clones, with about 88% as singletons. Sequencing input: PBMCs or T cells enriched from blood (not recorded which). These receptors originate from a woman aged 35 to 49 who had recovered from COVID-19.

This chain uses TRBV5-1 with TRBJ2-1; 8 positions agree with TRBD2. CDR3 length equals 16 residues. V shed 0 bases and J 4 bases; nucleotides not matched to a gene: 6. Germline-derived CDR1 and CDR2 are SGHRS and YFSETQ. The CDR3: CASSLVVGRGYNEQFF. In DNA form, the CDR3 reads TGCGCCAGCAGCTTGGTGGTCGGGAGGGGGTACAATGAGCAGTTCTTC.

The J gene is TRBJ1-1, the V gene TRBV2; the match to TRBD1 covers 8 bases. Germline lookup yields CDR1 SNHLY and CDR2 FYNNEI. The CDR3 is 14 amino acids. V lost 6 bases to trimming and J lost 2 bases; unmatched junction nucleotides: 5. In DNA form, the CDR3 reads TGTGCCAGCAGGTTGGACAGGGTTAACACTGAAGCTTTCTTT. Its translation: CASRLDRVNTEAFF.

The chain uses TRBV19 and TRBJ2-2; TRBD1 is a possible D gene (6 bases). The ends were cut back, 3 bases at V and 4 bases at J, with 9 bases in the middle. The CDR3 consists of 14 residues. Germline V gene lookup returns CDR1 LNHDA and CDR2 SQIVND (reference sequence). The CDR3 here is CASSMGARTGELFF. The CDR3 DNA reads as TGTGCCAGTAGTATGGGGGCGCGCACCGGGGAGCTGTTTTTT.

This clone has just one count. The chain joins TRBV6-5 to TRBJ2-7, with D maybe TRBD1 (6 bases). This CDR3 contains 13 residues. The V end was cut by 5 bases, the J end by 4 bases, with 12 bases between. CDR1 and CDR2 (germline): MNHEY, SVGAGI. The CDR3 is CASSNPQGYEQYF. The CDR3 nucleotides are TGTGCCAGCAGTAACCCTCAGGGGTACGAGCAGTACTTC.

The chain carries TRBV6-5 and TRBJ2-5; 8 nucleotides align to TRBD2. CDR1 and CDR2 (germline): MNHEY, SVGAGI. V was clipped by 2 bases and J by 7 bases; unmatched bases: 6. CDR3 length: 14 amino acids. The CDR3 coding sequence is TGTGCCAGCAGTTACGGTAGCGGGGCCGGGACCCAGTACTTC. Translating it yields CASSYGSGAGTQYF.

J is TRBJ1-6 and V is TRBV6-4; D gene ambiguous. Germline CDR1 is MRHNA and CDR2 is SNTAGT. Trimming took off 6 bases at V and 5 bases at J, with 11 bases between the two ends. This CDR3 spans 14 amino acids. CDR3 sequence (DNA): TGTGCCAGCAGGATGGAGGACGATAATTCACCCCTCCACTTT. Translating it yields CASRMEDDNSPLHF.

V and J are TRBV29-1 and TRBJ2-3; TRBD2 agrees at 9 bases. CDR3 length equals 15 residues. Germline V lookup: CDR1 SQVTM, CDR2 ANQGSEA. J lost 6 bases, V lost 4 bases, and 11 bases had no gene match. The CDR3 loop is CSVGSPAGGPDTQYF. The CDR3 region has the DNA TGCAGCGTTGGCTCTCCGGCGGGGGGGCCGGATACGCAGTATTTT.

The chain combines TRBV7-2 with TRBJ1-5; 8 bases agree with TRBD1. With 1 base clipped from V and 6 bases from J, the junction kept 8 bases outside the gene matches. The CDR3 has 16 residues. CDR1 is SGHTA and CDR2 is FQGNSA in the germline V gene. The DNA of the CDR3 is TGTGCCAGCAGCTTAGGGAGGGGGACAGGTGGTCAGCCCCAGCATTTT. Protein product: CASSLGRGTGGQPQHF. Using reference TRBV7-2 and TRBJ1-5 for the parts outside the CDR3, the full variable domain is GAGVSQSPSNKVTEKGKDVELRCDPISGHTALYWYRQSLGQGLEFLIYFQGNSAPDKSGLPSDRFSAERTGGSVSTLTIQRTQQEDSAVYLCASSLGRGTGGQPQHFGDGTRLSIL.

The V and J genes are TRBV29-1 and TRBJ1-1, with 8 bases aligning to TRBD1. The junction had 5 bases not matched to a gene; V was cut back by 8 bases and J by 0 bases. Germline CDR1 and CDR2: SQVTM and ANQGSEA. This CDR3 has 13 residues. The CDR3, as DNA: TGCAGCTTCGCGGACAGGGTGAACACTGAAGCTTTCTTT. Translating it yields CSFADRVNTEAFF.

This chain uses TRBV19 with TRBJ1-2; 7 bases agree with TRBD1. Germline CDR1 LNHDA, CDR2 SQIVND (reference sequence). J lost 1 base, V lost 5 bases, and 10 bases had no gene match. CDR3 length: 16 amino acids. The CDR3, as DNA: TGTGCCAGTAGTGCCAACAGGGGTAGGGGTAACTATGGCTACACCTTC. Translating gives CASSANRGRGNYGYTF.

This chain links TRBV5-4 with TRBJ2-7; the match to TRBD2 covers 8 bases. CDR1 is SGHNT and CDR2 is YYREEE in the germline V gene (reference sequence). Losses at the gene ends were 10 bases for V and 4 bases for J; bases not matched to a gene: 10. CDR3 size: 13 residues. The CDR3: CAVQAGGGYEQYF. The CDR3, as DNA: TGTGCCGTGCAGGCGGGAGGCGGTTACGAGCAGTACTTC. Complete variable domain (other parts from reference TRBV5-4 and TRBJ2-7): ETGVTQSPTHLIKTRGQQVTLRCSSQSGHNTVSWYQQALGQGPQFIFQYYREEENGRGNFPPRFSGLQFPNYSSELNVNALELDDSALYLCAVQAGGGYEQYFGPGTRLTVT.

V gene TRBV20-1 combines with J gene TRBJ1-2; D is unresolved. In germline, CDR1 is DFQATT, CDR2 SNEGSKA (reference sequence). The CDR3 runs to 14 residues. The ends were cut back, 3 bases at V and 1 base at J, with 12 bases in the middle. In DNA form, the CDR3 reads TGCAGTGCTAGTGTGTCGGAGGGTAACTATGGCTACACCTTC. It is translated as CSASVSEGNYGYTF.

The chain combines TRBV6-5 with TRBJ2-7; tentatively, D is TRBD1 (5 bases). Per the germline V gene, CDR1 is MNHEY and CDR2 is SVGAGI. Trimming stripped 4 bases from V and 5 bases from J, with 15 bases between. The CDR3 contains 14 residues. The CDR3 coding sequence is TGTGCCAGCAGTTCCCTACCAGGGCCCCACGAGCAGTACTTC. Translating it yields CASSSLPGPHEQYF.

This rearrangement joins TRBV5-4 to TRBJ2-3, with 8 positions matching TRBD2. V was pared by 0 bases and J by 1 base, with 4 bases of the junction left unmatched. CDR3 length: 16 amino acids. Germline values: CDR1 SGHNT, CDR2 YYREEE (reference sequence). This CDR3 is CASSLAPAGGTDTQYF. CDR3 DNA: TGTGCCAGCAGCTTGGCACCAGCGGGGGGCACAGATACGCAGTATTTT.

This clone was seen just once. V usage is TRBV6-2 or TRBV6-3 and J usage is TRBJ2-7; D gene uncertain. The CDR3 spans 12 residues. V was pared by 5 bases and J by 4 bases, with 9 bases between. Germline CDR1 MNHEY, CDR2 SVGEGT. The CDR3 spells CASSQHGYEQYF. As DNA, the CDR3 is TGTGCCAGCAGTCAACACGGGTACGAGCAGTACTTC.

The CDR3 here is CATSDIGQTDTQYF. As DNA, the CDR3 is TGTGCCACCAGTGATATAGGACAAACAGATACGCAGTATTTT. The genes are TRBV24-1 and TRBJ2-3, with D possibly being TRBD1 (5 bases). CDR1 and CDR2 (germline): KGHDR, SFDVKD. With 3 bases removed from V and 3 bases from J, the gap between germline ends came to 9 bases. The CDR3 loop spans 14 amino acids.

J is TRBJ2-7 and V is TRBV2, with 9 bases fitting TRBD2. There are 15 residues in the CDR3. Germline lookup yields CDR1 SNHLY and CDR2 FYNNEI. V lost 8 bases and J lost 3; bases outside the gene matches: 11. CDR3 nucleotides: TGTGCCAGCGGAGATGCGGGAGGGGGGGTCTACGAGCAGTACTTC. Protein: CASGDAGGGVYEQYF. Complete variable domain (other parts from reference TRBV2 and TRBJ2-7): EPEVTQTPSHQVTQMGQEVILRCVPISNHLYFYWYRQILGQKVEFLVSFYNNEISEKSEIFDDQFSVERPDGSNFTLKIRSTKLEDSAMYFCASGDAGGGVYEQYFGPGTRLTVT.

The chain joins TRBV2 to TRBJ2-5; 8 bases match TRBD2. CDR3 length: 15 residues. The germline CDR1 and CDR2 sequences are SNHLY and FYNNEI. With V trimmed by 6 bases and J by 4 bases, 10 bases remained unmatched. The DNA for the CDR3 is TGTGCCAGCAGGCGGGGGGAGGGTCCAAGAGAGACCCAGTACTTC. Translation: CASRRGEGPRETQYF. Full variable domain (remainder filled in from reference TRBV2 and TRBJ2-5): EPEVTQTPSHQVTQMGQEVILRCVPISNHLYFYWYRQILGQKVEFLVSFYNNEISEKSEIFDDQFSVERPDGSNFTLKIRSTKLEDSAMYFCASRRGEGPRETQYFGPGTRLLVL.

The chain links TRBV7-2 to TRBJ2-1; D possibly corresponds to TRBD2 (5 bases). Trimming stripped 0 bases from V and 10 bases from J, with 7 bases between. Germline assignment: CDR1 SGHTA and CDR2 FQGNSA. CDR3 length equals 12 residues. Here the CDR3 DNA reads TGTGCCAGCAGCTTAGCCCGGGGAGAGCAGTTCTTC. This gives the protein CASSLARGEQFF.

This chain's CDR3 is CASSIPDRVEKLFF. The CDR3 DNA reads as TGTGCCAGCAGCATCCCGGACAGGGTGGAAAAACTGTTTTTT. The chain links TRBV21-1 to TRBJ1-4; TRBD1 is taken as the D call from the table, unchecked against the DNA. TRBV21-1 is a pseudogene locus. The CDR3 consists of 14 residues.

The rearrangement joins TRBV6-6 to TRBJ1-1; D is perhaps TRBD1 (5 bases). Per germline, CDR1 MNHNY and CDR2 SVGAGI (reference sequence). V was shortened by 5 bases and J by 0 bases, with 10 bases between the two germline ends. The CDR3 loop spans 14 amino acids. CDR3 in amino acids: CASSPDRVNTEAFF. The CDR3 DNA is TGTGCCAGCAGTCCTGACAGAGTGAACACTGAAGCTTTCTTT.

The V call is TRBV18, the J call TRBJ2-7; a possible D gene is TRBD1 (6 bases). The CDR3 is made up of 15 amino acids. Trimming shortened V by 5 bases and J by 0 bases, and 14 bases separated the two germline ends. Germline V gene data show CDR1 as KGHSH and CDR2 as LQKENI. CDR3 sequence: CASSTDRLSSYEQYF. CDR3 nucleotide sequence: TGTGCCAGCTCAACCGACAGGTTGAGCTCCTACGAGCAGTACTTC.